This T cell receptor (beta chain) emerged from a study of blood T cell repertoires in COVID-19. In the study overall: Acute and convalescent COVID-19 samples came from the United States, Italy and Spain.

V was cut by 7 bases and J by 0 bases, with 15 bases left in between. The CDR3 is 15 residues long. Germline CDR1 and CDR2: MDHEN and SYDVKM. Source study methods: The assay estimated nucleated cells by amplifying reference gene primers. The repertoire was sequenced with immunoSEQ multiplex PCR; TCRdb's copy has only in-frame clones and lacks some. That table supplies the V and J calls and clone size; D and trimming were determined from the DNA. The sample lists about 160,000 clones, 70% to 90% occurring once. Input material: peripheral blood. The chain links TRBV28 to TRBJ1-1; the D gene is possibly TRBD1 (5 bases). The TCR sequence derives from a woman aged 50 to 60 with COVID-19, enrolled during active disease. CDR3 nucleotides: TGTGCCAGCAACCCCTGGACAAGCATGAACACTGAAGCTTTCTTT. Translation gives CASNPWTSMNTEAFF.